These 13 T cell receptor beta chains share one sample of origin, sequenced in a study of T cell responses to AZD1222 COVID-19 vaccine. The repertoire was sequenced with immunoSEQ multiplex PCR; TCRdb's copy has only in-frame clones and lacks some. The sample consists of 150,000 to 180,000 clones, around 90% of them appearing once. Source: peripheral blood, taken on day 0 of AZD1222 vaccination. These TCRs come from an adult in good health.

The CDR3 region is CASSSTGDSNQPQHF. The CDR3 DNA follows: TGCGCCAGCAGCTCGACAGGGGATAGCAATCAGCCCCAGCATTTT. The rearrangement uses TRBV5-1 and TRBJ1-5, with 8 bases identical to TRBD1. The junction had 2 bases not matched to a gene; V was cut back by 3 bases and J by 0 bases. There are 15 residues in the CDR3. Looked up from germline, CDR1 is SGHRS and CDR2 is YFSETQ.

This chain's CDR3 is CASSTVPGQGYGYTF. The CDR3 DNA is TGTGCCAGCAGCACCGTACCGGGACAGGGGTATGGCTACACCTTC. The V and J genes are TRBV14 and TRBJ1-2, with 10 bases that match TRBD1. CDR3 length: 15 residues. J gave up 5 bases and V 5 bases, and 8 bases lay outside the gene matches. Germline CDR1 SGHDN, CDR2 FVKESK.

This chain uses TRBV11-3 with TRBJ2-3; D might be TRBD1 or TRBD2, each matching 6 bases. This CDR3 has 13 residues. Trimming took 6 bases from V and 6 from J, leaving 13 bases between them. Germline V gene data show CDR1 as SGHNT and CDR2 as YENEEA. The chain's CDR3 is CASSEGGHDTQYF. CDR3 DNA sequence: TGTGCCAGCAGTGAGGGGGGCCACGATACGCAGTATTTT.

This rearrangement joins TRBV18 to TRBJ2-3, with TRBD2 matching over 11 bases. Germline trimming cut 1 base from V and 2 bases from J; bases unmatched to any gene: 2. CDR1 KGHSH and CDR2 LQKENI come from the germline V gene. This CDR3 is 16 amino acids long. CDR3: CASSPLAGGLTDTQYF. In nucleotides, the CDR3 is TGTGCCAGCTCACCACTAGCGGGGGGGCTCACAGATACGCAGTATTTT.

V gene TRBV19 combines with J gene TRBJ2-4, with TRBD1 matching over 7 bases. With 5 bases clipped from V and 2 bases from J, the junction kept 6 bases outside the gene matches. The CDR3 contains 15 residues. The germline gives CDR1 LNHDA, CDR2 SQIVND (reference sequence). CDR3 residues: CASSPRQGPKNIQYF. As DNA, the CDR3 is TGTGCCAGTAGTCCTCGACAGGGTCCCAAAAACATTCAGTACTTC.

The rearrangement uses TRBV27 and TRBJ1-3; D might be TRBD1 (5 bases). V was shortened by 1 base and J by 0 bases, with 7 bases between the two germline ends. CDR3 length: 15 residues. The germline CDR1 and CDR2 sequences are MNHEY and SMNVEV (reference sequence). The CDR3 DNA sequence: TGTGCCAGCAGTTTATTGGGGGGCTCTGGAAACACCATATATTTT. Translating gives CASSLLGGSGNTIYF.

This chain connects TRBV2 to TRBJ1-5; no definite D call. V dropped 1 base and J dropped 4 bases, with 11 bases sitting between them. The CDR3 consists of 15 residues. Germline V lookup: CDR1 SNHLY, CDR2 FYNNEI. The DNA for the CDR3 is TGTGCCAGCAGTGAAGGGGGATATGTAAATCAGCCCCAGCATTTT. This codes for CASSEGGYVNQPQHF.

The chain couples TRBV19 to TRBJ1-5; TRBD1 is a possible D gene (5 bases). The V gene lost 5 bases and the J gene lost 6 bases, with 20 bases spanning the gap. CDR3 length: 16 amino acids. Germline values: CDR1 LNHDA, CDR2 SQIVND (reference sequence). The chain's CDR3 is CASSSIQDGFGQPQHF. Here the CDR3 DNA reads TGTGCCAGTAGTTCGATACAGGATGGGTTCGGTCAGCCCCAGCATTTT.

In DNA, the CDR3 is TGTGCCAGCACTCGGGACAGGGAAGTAAACACTGAAGCTTTCTTT. Translated, it gives CASTRDREVNTEAFF. The chain is built from TRBV2 and TRBJ1-1; 9 bases fit TRBD1. Germline V gene data show CDR1 as SNHLY and CDR2 as FYNNEI. Unmatched junction bases numbered 8, after V lost 7 bases and J lost 2 bases. The CDR3 runs to 15 residues.

This clone was recorded a few times. V is TRBV3-1 (or the pseudogene TRBV3-2) and J is TRBJ1-1, with a possible D match to TRBD1 (6 bases). CDR1 is LGHDT, CDR2 YNNKEL, per germline (reference sequence). This CDR3 spans 16 amino acids. The V gene lost 1 base and the J gene lost 2 bases, with 14 bases spanning the gap. CDR3 loop: CASSQGAPGVNTEAFF. The CDR3 DNA is TGTGCCAGCAGCCAAGGCGCCCCAGGGGTTAACACTGAAGCTTTCTTT.

V is TRBV27 and J is TRBJ2-1; 7 bases map to TRBD2. Trimming at V came to 8 bases and at J to 0 bases, leaving 16 bases not matched to a gene. This CDR3 region has 18 residues. Germline assignment: CDR1 MNHEY and CDR2 SMNVEV (reference sequence). This CDR3 reads CASGLILGGPGSYNEQFF. The CDR3 DNA follows: TGTGCCAGCGGCCTAATTTTGGGAGGGCCCGGCTCCTACAATGAGCAGTTCTTC.

The chain employs TRBV7-9 and TRBJ1-2; possibly TRBD1 for D (6 bases). Germline V lookup: CDR1 SEHNR, CDR2 FQNEAQ (reference sequence). Trimming took off 4 bases at V and 1 base at J, with 16 bases between the two ends. The length of the CDR3 is 16 residues. For the CDR3, the DNA is TGTGCCAGCAGCTCCCCCGACAGGATGCGTAACTATGGCTACACCTTC. This encodes CASSSPDRMRNYGYTF.

The chain is built from TRBV12-3 or TRBV12-4 and TRBJ1-2; 7 nucleotides line up with TRBD1. V lost 8 bases, J lost 4 bases, and 4 bases stayed unmatched. The CDR3 length is 12 residues. CDR3 region: CASARGGYGYTF. The CDR3 bases are TGTGCCAGCGCCAGGGGGGGCTATGGCTACACCTTC.